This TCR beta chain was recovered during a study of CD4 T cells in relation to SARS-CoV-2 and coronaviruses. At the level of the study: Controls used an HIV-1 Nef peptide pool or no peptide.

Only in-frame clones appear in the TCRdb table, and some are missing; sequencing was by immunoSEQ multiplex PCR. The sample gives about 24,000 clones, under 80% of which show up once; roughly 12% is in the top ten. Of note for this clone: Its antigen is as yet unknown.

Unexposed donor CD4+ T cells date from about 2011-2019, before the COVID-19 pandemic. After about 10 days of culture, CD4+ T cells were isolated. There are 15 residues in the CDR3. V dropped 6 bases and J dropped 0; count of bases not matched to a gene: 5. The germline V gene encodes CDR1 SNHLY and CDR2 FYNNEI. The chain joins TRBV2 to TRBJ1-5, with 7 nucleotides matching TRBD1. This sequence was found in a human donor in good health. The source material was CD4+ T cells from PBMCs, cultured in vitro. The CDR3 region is CASRPDRVSNQPQHF. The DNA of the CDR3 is TGTGCCAGCAGACCAGACAGGGTTAGCAATCAGCCCCAGCATTTT.